The text below deals with one T cell receptor beta chain. As yet, its antigen is unknown. This record belongs to a study of OX40 agonist ivuxolimab in advanced cancers. Broader study findings: Expanded clones belonging to CD8+ T cells outnumbered, on average, those of CD4+. Specificity for antigen went undetermined in the expanded peripheral T cells. CD4+ and CD8+ blood T cells expanded clonally by week 6 at 0.1 to 3.0 mg/kg.

Profiled with immunoSEQ multiplex PCR; TCRdb holds only in-frame clones, not every one. The repertoire holds 55,000 to 85,000 clones, with roughly nine tenths as singletons. V was clipped by 4 bases and J by 2 bases, with 7 bases between them. Germline V CDR1 and CDR2: SGHVS, FQNEAQ. This CDR3 spans 13 amino acids. The chain employs TRBV7-8 and TRBJ2-3; D call uncertain. The sequences come from CD4+ or CD8+ T cells sorted from blood, collected in a trial of the OX40 agonist ivuxolimab. The TCR sequence derives from an adult with an advanced solid tumor such as melanoma, head and neck, liver or kidney cancer. CDR3 protein: CASSSSATDTQYF. The CDR3 DNA follows: TGTGCCAGCAGCTCATCGGCCACAGATACGCAGTATTTT.